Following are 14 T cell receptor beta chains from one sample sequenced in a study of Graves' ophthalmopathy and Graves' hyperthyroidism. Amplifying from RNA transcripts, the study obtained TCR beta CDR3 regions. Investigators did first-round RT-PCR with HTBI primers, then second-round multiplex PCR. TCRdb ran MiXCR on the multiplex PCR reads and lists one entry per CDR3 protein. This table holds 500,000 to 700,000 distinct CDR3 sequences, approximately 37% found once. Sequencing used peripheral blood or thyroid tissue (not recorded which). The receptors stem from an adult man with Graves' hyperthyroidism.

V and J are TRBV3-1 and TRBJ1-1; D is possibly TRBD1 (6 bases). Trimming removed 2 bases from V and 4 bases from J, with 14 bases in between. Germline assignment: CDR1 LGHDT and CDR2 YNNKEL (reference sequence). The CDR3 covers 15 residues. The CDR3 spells CASSQLWGQGTEAFF. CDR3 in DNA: TGTGCCAGCAGCCAACTTTGGGGGCAGGGCACTGAAGCTTTCTTT.

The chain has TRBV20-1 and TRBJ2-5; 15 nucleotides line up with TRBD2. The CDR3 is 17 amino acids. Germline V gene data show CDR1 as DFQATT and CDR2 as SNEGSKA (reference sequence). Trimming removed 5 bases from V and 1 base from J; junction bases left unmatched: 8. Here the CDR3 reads CSAPTGLAGGPQETQYF. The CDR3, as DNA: TGCAGTGCTCCTACGGGACTAGCGGGGGGACCCCAAGAGACCCAGTACTTC.

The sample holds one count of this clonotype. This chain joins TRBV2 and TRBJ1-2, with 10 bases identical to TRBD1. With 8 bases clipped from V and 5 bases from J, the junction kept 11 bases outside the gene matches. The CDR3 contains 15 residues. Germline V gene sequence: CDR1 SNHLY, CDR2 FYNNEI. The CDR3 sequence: CASVDRDRGRYGYTF. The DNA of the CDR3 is TGTGCCAGCGTCGACCGGGACAGGGGTCGGTATGGCTACACCTTC.

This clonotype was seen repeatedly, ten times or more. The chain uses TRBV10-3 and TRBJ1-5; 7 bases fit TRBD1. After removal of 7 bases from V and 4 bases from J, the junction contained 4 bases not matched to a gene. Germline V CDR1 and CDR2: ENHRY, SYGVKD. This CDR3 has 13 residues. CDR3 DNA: TGTGCCATCACCGGACAGGAAAATCAGCCCCAGCATTTT. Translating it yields CAITGQENQPQHF.

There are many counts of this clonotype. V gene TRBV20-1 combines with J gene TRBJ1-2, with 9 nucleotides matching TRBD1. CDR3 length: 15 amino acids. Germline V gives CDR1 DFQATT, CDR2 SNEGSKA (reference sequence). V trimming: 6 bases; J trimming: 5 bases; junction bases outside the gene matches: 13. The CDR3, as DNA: TGCAGTGCCGAGTTCCGGGACAGGGTGTTTTATGGCTACACCTTC. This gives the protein CSAEFRDRVFYGYTF.

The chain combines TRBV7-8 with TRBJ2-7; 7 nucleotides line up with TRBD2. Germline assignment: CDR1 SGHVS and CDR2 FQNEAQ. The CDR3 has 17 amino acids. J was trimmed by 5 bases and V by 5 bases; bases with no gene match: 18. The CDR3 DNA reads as TGTGCCAGCAGCGCCACCCCCACGGGGGGACGGACGGACGAGCAGTACTTC. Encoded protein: CASSATPTGGRTDEQYF.

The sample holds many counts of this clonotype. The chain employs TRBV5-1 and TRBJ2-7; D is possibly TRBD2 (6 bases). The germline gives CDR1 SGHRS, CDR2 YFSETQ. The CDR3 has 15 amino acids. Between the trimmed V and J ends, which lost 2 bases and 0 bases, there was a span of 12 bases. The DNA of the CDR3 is TGCGCCAGCAGCTTAGTGGGAGGACTCTCCTACGAGCAGTACTTC. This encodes CASSLVGGLSYEQYF.

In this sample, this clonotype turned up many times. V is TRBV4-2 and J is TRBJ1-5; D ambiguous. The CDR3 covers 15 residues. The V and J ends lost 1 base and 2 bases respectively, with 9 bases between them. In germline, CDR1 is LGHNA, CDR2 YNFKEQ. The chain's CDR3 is CASSQVEQGNQPQHF. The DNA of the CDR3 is TGTGCCAGCAGCCAAGTCGAACAAGGCAATCAGCCCCAGCATTTT.

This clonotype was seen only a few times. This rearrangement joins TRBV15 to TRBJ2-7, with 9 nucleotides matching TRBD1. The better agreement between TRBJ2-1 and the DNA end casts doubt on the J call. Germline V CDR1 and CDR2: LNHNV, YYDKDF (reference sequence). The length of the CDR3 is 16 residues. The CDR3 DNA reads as TGTGCCACCAGCAGAGATGTGGGACAGGGATACAATGAGCAGTTCTTC. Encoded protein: CATSRDVGQGYNEQFF.

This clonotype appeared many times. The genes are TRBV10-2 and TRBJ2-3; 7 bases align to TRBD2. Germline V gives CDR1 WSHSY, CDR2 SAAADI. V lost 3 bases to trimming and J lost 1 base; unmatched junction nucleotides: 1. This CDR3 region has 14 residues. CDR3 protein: CASSERGGTDTQYF. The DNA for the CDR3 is TGCGCCAGCAGTGAACGGGGGGGCACAGATACGCAGTATTTT.

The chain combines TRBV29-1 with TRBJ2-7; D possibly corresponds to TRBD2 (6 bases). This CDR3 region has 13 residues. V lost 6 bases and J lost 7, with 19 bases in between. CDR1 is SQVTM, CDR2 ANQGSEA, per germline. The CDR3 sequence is CSVGGVPYNEQYF. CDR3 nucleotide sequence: TGCAGCGTGGGAGGTGTGCCCTACAATGAGCAGTACTTC.

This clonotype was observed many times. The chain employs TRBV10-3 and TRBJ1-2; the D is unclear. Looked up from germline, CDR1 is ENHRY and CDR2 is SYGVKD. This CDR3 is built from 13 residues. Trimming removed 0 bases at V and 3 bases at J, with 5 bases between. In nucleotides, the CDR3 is TGTGCCATCAGTGAGTCGAGGGACTATGGCTACACCTTC. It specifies CAISESRDYGYTF.

CDR3 nucleotide sequence: TGCAGTGCTAACCCCGGGACTAGCGGGGCGAATGAGCAGTTCTTC. Its translation: CSANPGTSGANEQFF. The chain links TRBV20-1 to TRBJ2-7; TRBD2 matches 13 bases. The J call may be faulty, since TRBJ2-1 better matches the DNA end. The CDR3 consists of 15 residues. CDR1 and CDR2 from the germline V gene are DFQATT and SNEGSKA (reference sequence).

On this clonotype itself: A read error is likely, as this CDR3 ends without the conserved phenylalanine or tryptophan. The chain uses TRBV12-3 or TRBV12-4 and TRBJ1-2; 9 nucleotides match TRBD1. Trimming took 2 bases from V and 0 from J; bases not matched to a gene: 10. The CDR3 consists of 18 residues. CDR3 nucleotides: TGTGCCAGCAGTTTAAGGAGGGTGGGGGACAGGGCTAACTATGGCTACACCCTC. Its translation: CASSLRRVGDRANYGYTL.